What follows are 19 T cell receptor beta chains derived from one specimen sequenced in a study of regulatory T cells in long-lasting Graves disease. Time point of the sample: newly diagnosed GD, antithyroid drugs for less than 3 months. The TCR library was made from RNA extracted from PBMCs. Library construction for TCR beta used iRepertoire HTBI primers and Arm-PCR of CDR3 regions. TCRdb re-called the multiplex PCR reads through MiXCR, storing one row per CDR3 protein. The table has about 300,000 distinct CDR3 sequences, under 20% seen once. Material: peripheral blood mononuclear cells (PBMCs), obtained at new diagnosis, from a patient treated with antithyroid drugs. These receptors were obtained from a female donor with Graves disease.

As for this clonotype: A far larger clone is one nucleotide away, so this likely arose from a read error. V gene TRBV11-2 combines with J gene TRBJ1-2, with TRBD1 matching 7 bases. Germline V gene data show CDR1 as SGHAT and CDR2 as FQNNGV. With V trimmed by 10 bases and J by 2 bases, 13 bases remained unmatched. The CDR3 is 15 amino acids. The CDR3 coding sequence is TGTGCCAACAGAACACCGACAGGGCTCAACTATGGCTACACCTTC. This translates into CANRTPTGLNYGYTF.

On this clonotype itself: Only one base separates this from a far larger clonotype, so it likely reflects a read error. The CDR3 nucleotides are TGTGCCAGCAGACCCAGCGGGGCCGTGTCTGTCGGGGGGCTGTTTTTT. Encoded protein: CASRPSGAVSVGGLFF. The chain has TRBV7-9 and TRBJ2-2; 7 bases fit TRBD2. CDR3 size: 16 residues. Germline V gene lookup returns CDR1 SEHNR and CDR2 FQNEAQ (reference sequence).

As to this clonotype: No conserved phenylalanine or tryptophan ends this CDR3, so it is likely a read error. The rearrangement joins TRBV18 to TRBJ2-1; D is uncertain. Germline CDR1 is KGHSH and CDR2 is LQKENI. The CDR3 loop spans 15 amino acids. Between the trimmed V and J ends, which lost 0 bases and 11 bases, there was a span of 17 bases. CDR3 protein: CASSPPVGTNYQQFC. The CDR3 nucleotides read TGTGCCAGCTCACCACCGGTAGGTACAAACTATCAGCAGTTCTGC.

The chain uses TRBV28 and TRBJ2-2, with 10 bases aligning to TRBD2. V lost 6 bases, J lost 7 bases, and 5 bases stayed unmatched. The CDR3 spans 14 residues. The germline gives CDR1 MDHEN, CDR2 SYDVKM. The CDR3 nucleotides read TGTGCCAGCAGAACTAGCGGGACTTACGGGGAGCTGTTTTTT. Its protein is CASRTSGTYGELFF.

This clonotype was seen many times. The chain employs TRBV28 and TRBJ2-1, with 12 bases that match TRBD2. This CDR3 is built from 16 residues. CDR1 is MDHEN, CDR2 SYDVKM, per germline. The V gene end was trimmed by 7 bases and the J gene end by 7 bases; junction bases not matched to a gene: 11. The CDR3 DNA sequence: TGTGCCAGCACCGAACACGGACTAGCGGGAAGGAATGAGCAGTTCTTC. This sequence encodes CASTEHGLAGRNEQFF.

This clonotype was picked up a small number of times. A read error is likely here: a far larger clone is one base away. The chain carries TRBV20-1 and TRBJ2-1; D is possibly TRBD2 (6 bases). The CDR3 is made up of 15 amino acids. Germline V gene lookup returns CDR1 DFQATT and CDR2 SNEGSKA (reference sequence). CDR3 sequence: CSARPSGSGRETQHF. In DNA, the CDR3 is TGCAGTGCTCGGCCTTCCGGGAGTGGGAGAGAGACCCAGCACTTC.

With regard to this clonotype: One end of the junction does not line up with germline, which may come from a read error. V and J are TRBV20-1 and TRBJ1-3, with D hard to call. CDR3 length equals 14 residues. The germline V gene has CDR1 DFQATT and CDR2 SNEGSKA (reference sequence). The CDR3 DNA follows: TGCAGTGCCCGAGCCAGCTACTCTGGAGACACCATATATTTT. It is translated as CSARASYSGDTIYF.

In its sample, this clonotype was seen many times. The V gene is TRBV18, the J gene TRBJ1-1; D is possibly TRBD1 (5 bases). This CDR3 region has 14 residues. The V and J ends lost 0 bases and 8 bases respectively, with 13 bases between them. Germline V gene lookup returns CDR1 KGHSH and CDR2 LQKENI. The CDR3 loop is CASSPPGQGGEAFF. As DNA, the CDR3 is TGTGCCAGCTCACCACCGGGGCAGGGCGGGGAAGCTTTCTTT.

The chain recombines TRBV28 with TRBJ1-2; 8 bases map to TRBD1. Germline V gene sequence: CDR1 MDHEN, CDR2 SYDVKM. This CDR3 comprises 14 residues. The ends lost 4 bases at V and 2 bases at J; junction bases unmatched: 3. In nucleotides, the CDR3 is TGTGCCAGCAGTTCCAGGGGGCACAACTATGGCTACACCTTC. Translating gives CASSSRGHNYGYTF.

This clonotype was seen repeatedly, ten times or more. This chain connects TRBV9 to TRBJ1-1, with TRBD1 identical over 8 bases. Germline V gene lookup returns CDR1 SGDLS and CDR2 YYNGEE. The CDR3 runs to 15 residues. V lost 0 bases to trimming and J lost 1 base; unmatched junction nucleotides: 2. This chain's CDR3 is CASSVVGQGNTEAFF. For the CDR3, the DNA is TGTGCCAGCAGCGTAGTAGGACAGGGGAACACTGAAGCTTTCTTT.

This sequence joins TRBV7-9 and TRBJ2-2; a possible D gene is TRBD2 (6 bases). V was pared by 1 base and J by 0 bases, with 12 bases between. In germline, CDR1 is SEHNR, CDR2 FQNEAQ (reference sequence). This CDR3 is 17 amino acids long. The CDR3 spells CASSLGLADPNTGELFF. The DNA of the CDR3 is TGTGCCAGCAGCTTAGGGTTAGCGGACCCGAACACCGGGGAGCTGTTTTTT.

This chain joins TRBV19 and TRBJ2-3; TRBD2 might be the D (6 bases). V was trimmed by 2 bases and J by 5 bases, leaving 11 bases between them. Looked up from germline, CDR1 is LNHDA and CDR2 is SQIVND (reference sequence). The CDR3 consists of 14 residues. CDR3 loop: CASSIFGAGDTQYF. The CDR3, as DNA: TGTGCCAGTAGTATATTCGGAGCGGGAGATACGCAGTATTTT.

Only a few counts were recorded for this clonotype. The CDR3 sequence: CASSGLATYEQYF. CDR3 coding DNA: TGTGCCAGCAGTGGACTAGCAACCTACGAGCAGTACTTC. The chain joins TRBV28 to TRBJ2-7; the match to TRBD2 covers 8 bases. This CDR3 contains 13 residues. The germline V gene has CDR1 MDHEN and CDR2 SYDVKM. The ends lost 5 bases at V and 2 bases at J; junction bases unmatched: 2. The full variable domain, in which reference TRBV28 and TRBJ2-7 provide the parts outside the CDR3, is DVKVTQSSRYLVKRTGEKVFLECVQDMDHENMFWYRQDPGLGLRLIYFSYDVKMKEKGDIPEGYSVSREKKERFSLILESASTNQTSMYLCASSGLATYEQYFGPGTRLTVT.

The chain links TRBV2 to TRBJ2-7; 11 bases fit TRBD1. Germline CDR1 and CDR2: SNHLY and FYNNEI. This CDR3 is built from 17 residues. V lost 6 bases and J lost 6; bases outside the gene matches: 16. CDR3 DNA: TGTGCCAGCAGGCCTACGGTCGTGGACAGGGGGCGGTCCGAGCAGTACTTC. This translates into CASRPTVVDRGRSEQYF.

This sequence joins TRBV20-1 and TRBJ2-1; 9 bases are a match to TRBD2. The germline V gene encodes CDR1 DFQATT and CDR2 SNEGSKA (reference sequence). The V segment lost 8 bases and the J segment 11 bases; nucleotides outside the gene matches: 16. The CDR3 is 14 residues long. In DNA, the CDR3 is TGCAGTCCTAAGCGGGGGGACTTGGAAGTTCAGCAGTTCTTC. Translating gives CSPKRGDLEVQQFF.

This clonotype has a count of ten or more. The chain recombines TRBV9 with TRBJ2-7, with 11 bases that match TRBD1. The CDR3 contains 16 residues. J gave up 1 base and V 3 bases, and 6 bases lay outside the gene matches. Germline V gene lookup returns CDR1 SGDLS and CDR2 YYNGEE. The CDR3 region has the DNA TGTGCCAGCAGCGGACGAGGGGACAGGGGGTCCTACGAGCAGTACTTC. It is translated as CASSGRGDRGSYEQYF.

This clonotype came up many times. V and J are TRBV12-3 or TRBV12-4 and TRBJ2-5, with 8 bases aligning to TRBD2. The CDR3 consists of 16 residues. J was trimmed by 4 bases and V by 8 bases; bases with no gene match: 15. Here the CDR3 DNA reads TGTGCCAGCCCGGGGGGGGAGGGCCCGAGAAGAGAGACCCAGTACTTC. It codes for CASPGGEGPRRETQYF.

This clonotype was picked up a small number of times. V usage is TRBV6-1 and J usage is TRBJ1-5; D gene ambiguous. This CDR3 spans 14 amino acids. Germline V gene sequence: CDR1 MNHNS, CDR2 SASEGT. Deletions cut 7 bases from V and 5 bases from J, with 15 bases between. CDR3 sequence: CASKPRVQDQPQHF. CDR3 nucleotide sequence: TGTGCCAGCAAACCTCGCGTCCAGGATCAGCCCCAGCATTTT.

This clonotype was counted ten times or more. The genes are TRBV11-3 and TRBJ1-1, with 9 bases lining up with TRBD1. J gave up 1 base and V 5 bases, and 5 bases lay outside the gene matches. Germline CDR1 SGHNT, CDR2 YENEEA. The CDR3 consists of 15 residues. This CDR3 reads CASSQGQGPNTEAFF. The CDR3 coding sequence is TGTGCCAGCAGCCAAGGACAGGGGCCGAACACTGAAGCTTTCTTT.